This section outlines one TCR beta chain sequence together with its context. Per the germline V gene, CDR1 is MNHNY and CDR2 is SVGAGI (reference sequence). V trimming: 0 bases; J trimming: 8 bases; junction bases outside the gene matches: 8. This CDR3 spans 15 amino acids. Regarding time point: persistent/refractory GD, antithyroid drugs over 5 years with positive TRAb. The TCR library used RNA extracted from PBMCs. Researchers made TCR beta libraries by using iRepertoire HTBI primers and running Arm-PCR on CDR3 regions. MiXCR was run by TCRdb on the multiplex PCR reads, yielding one entry per CDR3 protein. The repertoire has about 340,000 distinct CDR3 sequences, roughly a fifth of them found once; the top ten carry 25% to 30%. This sample was included in a study of regulatory T cells in long-lasting Graves disease.

The clonotype was recovered from a female donor with Graves disease. The rearrangement joins TRBV6-6 to TRBJ1-2; 8 bases align to TRBD1. The sequenced sample was peripheral blood mononuclear cells (PBMCs), obtained when the disease was refractory, from a patient treated with antithyroid drugs. CDR3 bases: TGTGCCAGCAGTTACTCGTTGGACAGGGCACAGGGCTACACCTTC. Its translation is CASSYSLDRAQGYTF.